The 25 T cell receptor beta chains listed next were all sequenced from one sample in a study of blood T cell repertoires in COVID-19. The repertoire was sequenced with immunoSEQ multiplex PCR; TCRdb's copy has only in-frame clones and lacks some. The sample has a few hundred thousand clones, about 86% seen once; the top ten hold under 4.5%. Sequenced input: PBMCs or T cells enriched from blood (not recorded which). The receptors originated from a young man with acute COVID-19.

The gene calls are TRBV4-1 and TRBJ2-3, with 9 nucleotides matching TRBD2. Germline V gene lookup returns CDR1 MGHRA and CDR2 YSYEKL. V dropped 0 bases and J dropped 2; count of bases not matched to a gene: 6. CDR3 length: 17 amino acids. CDR3 in amino acids: CASSQEVAGGDTDTQYF. DNA of the CDR3: TGCGCCAGCAGCCAAGAAGTTGCGGGGGGGGACACAGATACGCAGTATTTT.

The chain links TRBV7-2 to TRBJ2-4, with a weak D call TRBD2 (6 bases). CDR3 size: 12 residues. CDR1 SGHTA and CDR2 FQGNSA come from the germline V gene. V lost 5 bases, J lost 9 bases, and 11 bases lay in between. This CDR3 is CASSPGRGIQYF. The CDR3 DNA reads as TGTGCCAGCAGCCCCGGGCGGGGCATTCAGTACTTC.

In its sample, this clone was seen once. This rearrangement joins TRBV19 to TRBJ1-2, with D possibly matching TRBD1 (5 bases). This CDR3 comprises 14 residues. CDR1 is LNHDA and CDR2 is SQIVND in the germline V gene (reference sequence). V was clipped by 6 bases and J by 4 bases, with 15 bases between them. The CDR3 here is CASSPPTGTYGYTF. The CDR3 DNA follows: TGTGCCAGTAGCCCACCCACAGGAACCTATGGCTACACCTTC.

The rearrangement uses TRBV18 and TRBJ2-7; unclear D gene. Trimming cost V 2 bases and J 7 bases, with 12 bases left between them. The CDR3 extends over 13 amino acids. Germline V gives CDR1 KGHSH, CDR2 LQKENI. The CDR3 loop reads CASSPWSFREQYV. CDR3 in DNA: TGTGCCAGCTCACCATGGAGCTTTAGGGAGCAGTACGTC.

This clone was recorded a few times. The rearrangement uses TRBV15 and TRBJ1-2, with D possibly TRBD1 on 6 matching bases. CDR1 and CDR2 from the germline V gene are LNHNV and YYDKDF (reference sequence). The CDR3 extends over 14 amino acids. The V gene lost 1 base and the J gene lost 9 bases, with 15 bases spanning the gap. CDR3 amino acids: CATSRGGQGPSYTF. CDR3 nucleotides: TGTGCCACCAGCAGAGGGGGGCAGGGCCCTAGCTACACCTTC.

The J gene is TRBJ1-1, the V gene TRBV7-8, with 9 positions matching TRBD1. V lost 5 bases, J lost 2 bases, and 3 bases stayed unmatched. CDR3 length: 14 residues. The germline V gene has CDR1 SGHVS and CDR2 FQNEAQ. The CDR3 DNA sequence: TGTGCCAGCAGCGGACAGGGGTTAAACACTGAAGCTTTCTTT. Translated: CASSGQGLNTEAFF.

A single count supports this clone. The chain's CDR3 is CASSLVGASDTGELFF. As DNA, the CDR3 is TGTGCCAGCAGCTTAGTTGGGGCAAGTGACACCGGGGAGCTGTTTTTT. The chain couples TRBV7-8 to TRBJ2-2; D is possibly TRBD1 (5 bases). This CDR3 has 16 amino acids. The V end lost 1 base, the J end lost 3 bases, and 12 bases lay between the germline ends. Germline V gene sequence: CDR1 SGHVS, CDR2 FQNEAQ. The full variable domain, its missing parts supplied by reference TRBV7-8 and TRBJ2-2, is GAGVSQSPRYKVAKRGQDVALRCDPISGHVSLFWYQQALGQGPEFLTYFQNEAQLDKSGLPSDRFFAERPEGSVSTLKIQRTQQEDSAVYLCASSLVGASDTGELFFGEGSRLTVL.

CDR3 region: CASSLGGGSGLNEQFF. The CDR3 region has the DNA TGTGCCAGCAGCTTAGGCGGGGGTAGCGGGCTCAATGAGCAGTTCTTC. This chain links TRBV7-2 with TRBJ2-1; 7 nucleotides agree with TRBD2. The length of the CDR3 is 16 residues. Germline V CDR1 and CDR2: SGHTA, FQGNSA. Trimming cost V 1 base and J 6 bases; bases outside gene matches: 9.

This clone showed up just a few times. The V gene is TRBV6-1, the J gene TRBJ1-3; D might be TRBD1 (5 bases). The CDR3 spans 17 residues. Germline assignment: CDR1 MNHNS and CDR2 SASEGT. The V end lost 3 bases, the J end lost 0 bases, and 15 bases lay between the germline ends. CDR3 nucleotide sequence: TGTGCCAGCAGTGAGGGGGGGATCTCATACTCTGGAAACACCATATATTTT. It specifies CASSEGGISYSGNTIYF.

This clone was detected only a few times. The J gene is TRBJ1-2, the V gene TRBV7-8; 7 bases map to TRBD1. V gave up 2 bases and J gave up 6 bases; unmatched junction bases: 3. CDR1 is SGHVS and CDR2 is FQNEAQ in the germline V gene. The CDR3 spans 13 residues. In DNA, the CDR3 is TGTGCCAGCAGCTTAAGAGGGACAGATGGCTACACCTTC. As protein: CASSLRGTDGYTF.

This CDR3 reads CACWDRGLMNYGYTF. The CDR3 DNA follows: TGTGCCTGCTGGGACAGGGGGCTGATGAACTATGGCTACACCTTC. The J gene is TRBJ1-2, the V gene TRBV28; 12 positions agree with TRBD1. Germline V gives CDR1 MDHEN, CDR2 SYDVKM. V was pared by 11 bases and J by 2 bases, with 9 bases of the junction left unmatched. This CDR3 is 15 amino acids long.

The J gene is TRBJ2-1, the V gene TRBV9; tentatively, D is TRBD2 (5 bases). Trimming pared 3 bases from V and 10 bases from J, leaving 20 bases between. This CDR3 region has 15 residues. The germline V gene encodes CDR1 SGDLS and CDR2 YYNGEE. The CDR3 is CASSASDELPGEQFF. The CDR3 DNA reads as TGTGCCAGCAGCGCCAGCGATGAGTTACCGGGGGAGCAGTTCTTC.

The CDR3 region has the DNA TGTGCCAGCAGGACCACGCACAGGGACGCTGAAGCTTTCTTT. This sequence encodes CASRTTHRDAEAFF. This rearrangement joins TRBV3-1 (or the pseudogene TRBV3-2) to TRBJ1-1, with D possibly TRBD1 on 6 matching bases. The CDR3 totals 14 residues. Germline assignment: CDR1 LGHDT and CDR2 YNNKEL (reference sequence). V shed 6 bases and J shed 6 bases, with 17 bases lying between them.

The chain links TRBV29-1 to TRBJ1-4, with no clear D. Germline assignment: CDR1 SQVTM and CDR2 ANQGSEA. The V gene lost 3 bases and the J gene lost 8 bases, with 13 bases spanning the gap. The CDR3 totals 13 residues. The CDR3: CSVEPGVGEKLFF. CDR3 nucleotides: TGCAGCGTTGAGCCCGGGGTAGGCGAAAAACTGTTTTTT.

The V gene is TRBV6-5, the J gene TRBJ2-2; D is possibly TRBD1 (6 bases). The CDR3 runs 14 residues. Trimming shortened V by 7 bases and J by 1 base, and 10 bases separated the two germline ends. The V gene's germline CDR1 is MNHEY and CDR2 SVGAGI. CDR3 sequence: CASKPTGNTGELFF. CDR3 DNA sequence: TGTGCCAGCAAGCCGACAGGGAACACCGGGGAGCTGTTTTTT.

The rearrangement uses TRBV6-2 or TRBV6-3 and TRBJ1-5; a weak D match, TRBD1 (6 bases). The V gene lost 0 bases and the J gene lost 2 bases, with 11 bases spanning the gap. This CDR3 has 16 residues. Germline loops: CDR1 MNHEY, CDR2 SVGEGT. The CDR3 coding sequence is TGTGCCAGCAGTTACTCCTCGGGGGGCGGCAATCAGCCCCAGCATTTT. Its translation: CASSYSSGGGNQPQHF.

This chain joins TRBV21-1 and TRBJ2-7; the table's D gene call, TRBD2, was not cross checked with the DNA. TRBV21-1 is shown as a pseudogene. This CDR3 has 14 residues. CDR3 nucleotide sequence: TGTGCCAGCAGCATTCTAGCGGGAGAGTACGAGCAGTACGTC. Its protein product is CASSILAGEYEQYV.

The J gene is TRBJ2-3, the V gene TRBV2; 9 bases map to TRBD2. Germline V gene data show CDR1 as SNHLY and CDR2 as FYNNEI. J gave up 2 bases and V 7 bases, and 7 bases lay outside the gene matches. The CDR3 totals 15 residues. The CDR3 reads CASTAGGGDTDTQYF. The DNA of the CDR3 is TGTGCCAGCACCGCGGGCGGGGGGGACACAGATACGCAGTATTTT.

The gene calls are TRBV9 and TRBJ2-1; possible D gene TRBD2, 5 bases. The CDR3 length is 17 residues. Germline V gene data show CDR1 as SGDLS and CDR2 as YYNGEE. Trimming pared 4 bases from V and 0 bases from J, leaving 17 bases between. The CDR3 loop is CASSPNLSGSSYNEQFF. CDR3 in DNA: TGTGCCAGCAGCCCCAACCTATCGGGGAGCTCCTACAATGAGCAGTTCTTC.

The chain has TRBV21-1 and TRBJ2-3; TRBD1 reflects the table's D call only, with no check against the DNA. TRBV21-1 is deemed a pseudogene. The CDR3 spans 15 residues. The CDR3 nucleotides are TGTGCCAGCAGCAAATGGCCCGTCAGCACAGATACGCAGTATTTT. Amino acid sequence: CASSKWPVSTDTQYF.

This clone came up a few times. The chain links TRBV18 to TRBJ1-4; TRBD1 aligns across 8 bases. Germline V gene lookup returns CDR1 KGHSH and CDR2 LQKENI. V lost 6 bases and J lost 8; bases outside the gene matches: 5. The CDR3 spans 13 residues. The CDR3: CASSQTGDEKLFF. The CDR3 DNA reads as TGTGCCAGCTCTCAGACAGGGGACGAAAAACTGTTTTTT.

This clone was picked up one time. Compared with germline, one end of the junction differs, possibly owing to a read error. This rearrangement joins TRBV5-1 to TRBJ1-2; D possibly corresponds to TRBD1 (5 bases). This CDR3 comprises 14 residues. The germline V gene encodes CDR1 SGHRS and CDR2 YFSETQ. CDR3 loop: CASSLVTEGRGYTF. For the CDR3, the DNA is TGTGCCAGCAGCTTGGTCACGGAGGGGAGAGGCTACACCTTC.

This chain links TRBV24-1 with TRBJ2-2; 7 positions agree with TRBD2. Unmatched junction bases numbered 4, after V lost 3 bases and J lost 4 bases. Germline assignment: CDR1 KGHDR and CDR2 SFDVKD. This CDR3 spans 15 amino acids. DNA for the CDR3: TGTGCCACCAGTGATCCGAGCGGGGTCACCGGGGAGCTGTTTTTT. As protein: CATSDPSGVTGELFF.

This chain joins TRBV19 and TRBJ1-1; D is unclear. V was shortened by 1 base and J by 10 bases, with 13 bases between the two germline ends. CDR1 is LNHDA, CDR2 SQIVND, per germline (reference sequence). The CDR3 is 13 residues long. CDR3 bases: TGTGCCAGTAGTATAGGCCATTCCGAGATAGCTTTCTTT. It specifies CASSIGHSEIAFF.

The V gene is TRBV6-5, the J gene TRBJ2-5; weak D call: TRBD2 (5 bases). V was pared by 4 bases and J by 1 base, with 13 bases between. CDR1 is MNHEY, CDR2 SVGAGI, per germline. The CDR3 has 15 amino acids. CDR3 loop: CASSLGRAIQETQYF. CDR3 bases: TGTGCCAGCAGTTTAGGGCGGGCGATCCAAGAGACCCAGTACTTC.